The rows below give T cell receptor beta chains drawn from one sample of a study of early T cells in non-severe SARS-CoV-2 infection. A single record per CDR3 protein comes from TCRdb applying MiXCR to the 5' RACE reads. Among under 20,000 distinct CDR3 sequences listed, about 4.2% were seen once. Sequencing was carried out using whole blood. Receptors originate from an adult who was a healthcare worker with PCR-confirmed SARS-CoV-2 infection or an uninfected control (not recorded which). CDR3s include the opening cysteine and the closing phenylalanine or tryptophan. A D gene is named only where the DNA matches it firmly. Size is stated for part of the rows, as once, few or many counts, or as a class when the clone is expanded.

CDR3 length	D gene	J gene	clone size	V gene	CDR3 protein	CDR3 DNA
15	.	TRBJ1-1	many	TRBV6-5	CASSYSPSANTEAFF	TGTGCCAGCAGTTACTCCCCCTCTGCGAACACTGAAGCTTTCTTT
14	.	TRBJ2-5	many	TRBV12-3/TRBV12-4	CASSLIGRAETQYF	TGTGCCAGCAGTTTAATCGGAAGGGCCGAGACCCAGTACTTC
14	.	TRBJ2-7	many	TRBV5-1	CASSFSQDTYEQYF	TGCGCCAGCAGCTTTAGTCAGGATACCTACGAGCAGTACTTC
12	.	TRBJ2-1	many	TRBV11-3	CASSSTLGEQFF	TGTGCCAGCAGCTCCACTCTGGGTGAGCAGTTCTTC
14	.	TRBJ2-3	many	TRBV9	CASSVVGVADTQYF	TGTGCCAGCAGCGTAGTCGGGGTGGCAGACACGCAGTATTTT
16	TRBD1	TRBJ1-1	many	TRBV6-4	CASSDRTGRGLTEAFF	TGTGCCAGCAGTGACCGGACAGGGCGAGGTCTAACTGAAGCTTTCTTT
13	TRBD1	TRBJ2-7	many	TRBV20-1	CSARSPGGLEQYF	TGCAGTGCTAGAAGCCCAGGGGGCCTCGAGCAGTACTTC
15	TRBD1	TRBJ1-4	many	TRBV5-1	CASSLDNRGREKLFF	TGCGCCAGCAGCTTGGATAACAGGGGCCGGGAAAAACTGTTTTTT
14	.	TRBJ2-7	many	TRBV7-2	CASSLGLGRDEQYF	TGTGCCAGCAGCTTAGGATTGGGCAGGGACGAGCAGTACTTC
14	.	TRBJ1-1	many	TRBV5-1	CASSPDSRDTEAFF	TGCGCCAGCAGCCCTGACAGTAGGGACACTGAAGCTTTCTTT
16	.	TRBJ1-3	few	TRBV7-6	CASSASTGTSGNTIYF	TGTGCCAGCAGCGCGAGTACCGGGACATCCGGAAACACCATATATTTT
14	TRBD1	TRBJ2-7	many	TRBV12-3/TRBV12-4	CASSFWTGGYEQYF	TGTGCCAGCAGTTTTTGGACAGGAGGCTACGAGCAGTACTTC
13	.	TRBJ2-5	.	TRBV29-1	CSTSTTGQETQYF	TGCAGTACCTCGACGACAGGTCAAGAGACCCAGTACTTC
13	.	TRBJ1-2	.	TRBV3-1	CASSQANGYGYTF	TGTGCCAGCAGCCAAGCGAATGGCTATGGCTACACCTTC
16	TRBD1	TRBJ1-1	many	TRBV20-1	CSASGRTGRGNTEAFF	TGCAGTGCTAGCGGGAGGACAGGGCGGGGGAACACTGAAGCTTTCTTT
14	TRBD2	TRBJ2-5	few	TRBV5-1	CASGPVREAETQYF	TGCGCCAGCGGCCCGGTGCGGGAGGCAGAGACCCAGTACTTC
15	.	TRBJ1-6	.	TRBV7-3	CASSSGNSQNSPLHF	TGTGCCAGCAGCTCAGGGAATTCCCAGAATTCACCCCTCCACTTT
13	.	TRBJ1-1	many	TRBV5-1	CASSLGKDREAFF	TGCGCCAGCAGCTTGGGGAAAGACAGAGAAGCTTTCTTT
14	.	TRBJ1-6	many	TRBV7-2	CASSVHEGNSPLHF	TGTGCCAGCAGCGTACACGAGGGTAATTCACCCCTCCACTTT
17	.	TRBJ2-5	many	TRBV11-2	CASSPIPFVGGQETQYF	TGTGCCAGCAGCCCCATCCCATTTGTCGGAGGTCAAGAGACCCAGTACTTC
13	.	TRBJ1-1	.	TRBV10-3	CAIEQVMNTEAFF	TGTGCCATCGAACAGGTCATGAACACTGAAGCTTTCTTT
13	TRBD2	TRBJ2-3	medium-sized	TRBV6-1	CASSGTSDATQYF	TGTGCCAGCAGTGGAACTAGCGATGCTACGCAGTATTTT
13	.	TRBJ2-5	many	TRBV20-1	CSATRDGEETQYF	TGCAGTGCTACCCGGGACGGAGAAGAGACCCAGTACTTC
15	.	TRBJ2-5	many	TRBV12-3/TRBV12-4	CASKFGGTTYMTQYF	TGTGCCAGCAAATTTGGCGGGACCACGTACATGACCCAGTACTTC
13	TRBD2	TRBJ2-7	many	TRBV29-1	CSVDTSGGHEQYF	TGCAGCGTTGATACTAGCGGGGGACACGAGCAGTACTTC
15	TRBD1	TRBJ2-1	many	TRBV6-2/TRBV6-3	CASSLGQGNDNEQFF	TGTGCCAGCAGCCTGGGACAGGGCAACGACAATGAGCAGTTCTTC
15	.	TRBJ1-1	many	TRBV20-1	CSARDTRGVNTEAFF	TGCAGTGCTAGAGATACCCGGGGGGTGAACACTGAAGCTTTCTTT
20	TRBD1	TRBJ1-5	many	TRBV6-6	CASSYPAGTAGSGGNQPQHF	TGTGCCAGCAGTTACCCGGCCGGGACAGCCGGGTCTGGGGGCAATCAGCCCCAGCATTTT
13	.	TRBJ1-1	many	TRBV4-3	CASSTGRWTEAFF	TGCGCCAGCAGCACTGGGCGGTGGACTGAAGCTTTCTTT
16	.	TRBJ1-1	once	TRBV20-1	CSARDRVRGLNTEAFF	TGCAGTGCTAGAGATCGGGTTCGGGGCCTGAACACTGAAGCTTTCTTT
14	.	TRBJ2-2	many	TRBV12-3/TRBV12-4	CASILDRNTGELFF	TGTGCCAGCATCCTGGACAGAAACACCGGGGAGCTGTTTTTT
17	TRBD2	TRBJ2-7	many	TRBV9	CASSPPRGSGGAYEQYF	TGTGCCAGCAGCCCCCCTAGAGGAAGCGGGGGGGCCTACGAGCAGTACTTC
15	TRBD2	TRBJ2-3	many	TRBV10-2	CASSRSSGGADTQYF	TGCGCCAGCAGTAGGTCTAGCGGGGGGGCAGATACGCAGTATTTT